This entry lists 32 T cell receptor beta chains sequenced from one sample in a study of early T cells in non-severe SARS-CoV-2 infection. TCRdb reprocessed the 5' RACE reads with MiXCR, giving one entry per CDR3 protein. The table has about 33,000 distinct CDR3 sequences, more than 5% seen once. The sequencing sample was made of whole blood. These receptors all stem from an adult who was a healthcare worker with PCR-confirmed SARS-CoV-2 infection or an uninfected control (not recorded which).

J is TRBJ2-1 and V is TRBV2; maybe TRBD2 (5 bases). CDR3 length: 12 amino acids. The V gene lost 5 bases and the J gene lost 8 bases, with 10 bases spanning the gap. Per germline, CDR1 SNHLY and CDR2 FYNNEI. The CDR3 region is CASSNEGYEQFF. The CDR3 region has the DNA TGTGCCAGCAGTAATGAGGGCTATGAGCAGTTCTTC.

This clonotype was seen a handful of times. J is TRBJ2-4 and V is TRBV18; D remains unclear. Germline CDR1 is KGHSH and CDR2 is LQKENI. V lost 3 bases to trimming and J lost 5 bases, with 11 bases between them. This CDR3 is built from 14 residues. CDR3 coding DNA: TGTGCCAGCTCACCCGCAGTCCTAGAAAACATTCAGTACTTC. It codes for CASSPAVLENIQYF.

This clonotype was observed at least ten times. This sequence joins TRBV15 and TRBJ2-2, with D maybe TRBD2 (6 bases). Trimming left V 3 bases short and J 7 bases short, with 9 bases between. The CDR3 consists of 13 residues. Germline CDR1 and CDR2: LNHNV and YYDKDF (reference sequence). CDR3 protein: CATSRPGGGELFF. The CDR3, as DNA: TGTGCCACCAGCAGGCCCGGGGGCGGGGAGCTGTTTTTT.

This clonotype came up many times. CDR3 sequence (DNA): TGTGCCAGCAGCTCCCTTGCCGGGTTGGAAACCATCTCCTACGAGCAGTACTTC. Its protein is CASSSLAGLETISYEQYF. The chain uses TRBV11-2 and TRBJ2-7; D unresolved. Trimming cost V 4 bases and J 0 bases, with 22 bases left between them. The CDR3 runs 18 residues. From germline, CDR1 is SGHAT and CDR2 FQNNGV. Drawing the rest from reference TRBV11-2 and TRBJ2-7, the complete variable domain is EAGVAQSPRYKIIEKRQSVAFWCNPISGHATLYWYQQILGQGPKLLIQFQNNGVVDDSQLPKDRFSAERLKGVDSTLKIQPAKLEDSAVYLCASSSLAGLETISYEQYFGPGTRLTVT.

The chain carries TRBV2 and TRBJ2-1; the match to TRBD2 covers 11 bases. CDR1 and CDR2 from the germline V gene are SNHLY and FYNNEI. The CDR3 has 15 residues. V was clipped by 6 bases and J by 6 bases; unmatched bases: 7. CDR3 loop: CASSQLAGGFNEQFF. DNA of the CDR3: TGTGCCAGCAGCCAGCTAGCGGGGGGATTCAATGAGCAGTTCTTC.

This clonotype was detected ten times or more. This chain joins TRBV24-1 and TRBJ2-1, with 7 bases matching TRBD1. V gave up 5 bases and J gave up 4 bases; unmatched junction bases: 1. The CDR3 sequence is 13 residues long. Germline V lookup: CDR1 KGHDR, CDR2 SFDVKD. The CDR3 reads CATSGDSYNEQFF. DNA for the CDR3: TGTGCCACCAGTGGGGACAGTTACAATGAGCAGTTCTTC.

This clonotype was seen a handful of times. The chain joins TRBV20-1 to TRBJ1-2; D perhaps matches TRBD1 (6 bases). V dropped 1 base and J dropped 8 bases, with 17 bases sitting between them. From germline, CDR1 is DFQATT and CDR2 SNEGSKA (reference sequence). The CDR3 has 14 amino acids. CDR3 in amino acids: CSARVTSGAKGYTF. In DNA form, the CDR3 reads TGCAGTGCTAGAGTCACGTCGGGGGCGAAAGGCTACACCTTC.

Many counts were recorded for this clonotype. The chain joins TRBV18 to TRBJ1-4, with D perhaps matching TRBD1 (5 bases). Per the germline V gene, CDR1 is KGHSH and CDR2 is LQKENI. The V gene lost 1 base and the J gene lost 7 bases, with 13 bases spanning the gap. This CDR3 is 15 amino acids long. CDR3 protein: CASSPRGADGEKLFF. As DNA, the CDR3 is TGTGCCAGCTCACCACGAGGGGCCGATGGTGAAAAACTGTTTTTT.

This clonotype was observed many times. The rearrangement uses TRBV14 and TRBJ1-4; D call uncertain. The CDR3 loop spans 15 amino acids. In germline, CDR1 is SGHDN, CDR2 FVKESK. The germline V and J ends were trimmed by 1 base and 8 bases, with 14 bases remaining between them. CDR3 loop: CASSQGRTSIEKLFF. CDR3 nucleotides: TGTGCCAGCAGCCAAGGTAGAACGAGTATAGAAAAACTGTTTTTT.

Many counts were recorded for this clonotype. This sequence joins TRBV30 and TRBJ2-5; 9 positions match TRBD1. The CDR3 runs 14 residues. With 6 bases clipped from V and 6 bases from J, the junction kept 11 bases outside the gene matches. The germline V gene has CDR1 GTSNPN and CDR2 SVGIG (reference sequence). CDR3 sequence: CACSPSNRGQTQYF. CDR3 DNA sequence: TGTGCCTGTTCCCCCTCCAACAGGGGGCAGACCCAGTACTTC. Filled out from reference TRBV30 and TRBJ2-5, the complete variable domain reads SQTIHQWPATLVQPVGSPLSLECTVEGTSNPNLYWYRQAAGRGLQLLFYSVGIGQISSEVPQNLSASRPQDRQFILSSKKLLLSDSGFYLCACSPSNRGQTQYFGPGTRLLVL.

This clonotype was seen repeatedly, ten times or more. The junction shows a germline mismatch at one end, possibly a read error. This chain connects TRBV11-2 to TRBJ2-1; D gene unclear. The germline gives CDR1 SGHAT, CDR2 FQNNGV. CDR3 length: 15 amino acids. The CDR3 spells CASRLDFSSYNEQFF. CDR3 nucleotide sequence: TGTGCCAGCAGGTTAGACTTCAGCTCCTACAATGAGCAGTTCTTC.

In this sample, this clonotype turned up many times. V is TRBV30 and J is TRBJ2-7; 8 nucleotides line up with TRBD2. The CDR3 is 12 amino acids. Unmatched junction bases numbered 2, after V lost 4 bases and J lost 3 bases. CDR1 is GTSNPN and CDR2 is SVGIG in the germline V gene (reference sequence). The CDR3 is CAWTSGSYEQYF. CDR3 nucleotide sequence: TGTGCCTGGACCAGCGGGAGCTACGAGCAGTACTTC.

Only a few counts were recorded for this clonotype. This rearrangement joins TRBV7-3 to TRBJ1-1; D unclear. This CDR3 has 13 residues. V dropped 2 bases and J dropped 1 base, with 5 bases sitting between them. Germline assignment: CDR1 SGHTA and CDR2 FQGTGA. CDR3 residues: CASSLYGNTEAFF. DNA for the CDR3: TGTGCCAGCAGCTTATATGGGAACACTGAAGCTTTCTTT. Looking up the rest from reference TRBV7-3 and TRBJ1-1 gives the full variable domain: GAGVSQTPSNKVTEKGKYVELRCDPISGHTALYWYRQSLGQGPEFLIYFQGTGAADDSGLPNDRFFAVRPEGSVSTLKIQRTERGDSAVYLCASSLYGNTEAFFGQGTRLTVV.

This clonotype was seen ten or more times. J is TRBJ2-1 and V is TRBV20-1, with TRBD2 as a possible D gene (7 bases). The ends were cut back, 5 bases at V and 5 bases at J, with 16 bases in the middle. There are 14 residues in the CDR3. Germline V CDR1 and CDR2: DFQATT, SNEGSKA (reference sequence). The CDR3 nucleotides are TGCAGTGCTCCCGGGGGGCCAGTCGACAATGAGCAGTTCTTC. Protein: CSAPGGPVDNEQFF.

Many counts were recorded for this clonotype. The chain uses TRBV18 and TRBJ2-7; D is unresolved. The CDR3 loop spans 15 amino acids. Trimming cost V 5 bases and J 0 bases, with 14 bases left between them. Looked up from germline, CDR1 is KGHSH and CDR2 is LQKENI. The CDR3 DNA sequence: TGTGCCAGCTCATTATTACCGGCCAACTCCTACGAGCAGTACTTC. Its protein is CASSLLPANSYEQYF.

This clonotype was seen ten or more times. The rearrangement links TRBV19 to TRBJ2-2, with D perhaps given as TRBD1 or TRBD2 (6 bases each). The germline V and J ends were trimmed by 6 bases and 0 bases, with 14 bases remaining between them. The CDR3 length is 16 residues. Germline CDR1 LNHDA, CDR2 SQIVND (reference sequence). The CDR3 reads CASSPTGAPNTGELFF. The DNA for the CDR3 is TGTGCCAGTAGCCCCACGGGGGCCCCGAACACCGGGGAGCTGTTTTTT.

This chain connects TRBV14 to TRBJ2-7; 7 nucleotides match TRBD1. Trimming took 4 bases from V and 3 from J; bases not matched to a gene: 18. The CDR3 runs to 18 residues. The germline V gene has CDR1 SGHDN and CDR2 FVKESK. The CDR3 spells CASSPLIRQGRVVYEQYF. The DNA for the CDR3 is TGTGCCAGCAGCCCGTTGATCCGACAGGGCCGGGTAGTCTACGAGCAGTACTTC.

This clonotype was counted ten times or more. V gene TRBV4-3 combines with J gene TRBJ2-1, with D perhaps matching TRBD1 (5 bases). This CDR3 is built from 16 residues. V lost 1 base to trimming and J lost 2 bases, with 12 bases between them. Germline loops: CDR1 LGHNA, CDR2 YSLEER. The CDR3 sequence: CASSQGTQGTYNEQFF. CDR3 DNA: TGCGCCAGCAGCCAAGGTACGCAGGGCACCTACAATGAGCAGTTCTTC.

Many counts were recorded for this clonotype. This chain uses TRBV6-2 or TRBV6-3 with TRBJ2-7; D unclear. V was pared by 6 bases and J by 2 bases, with 11 bases between. This CDR3 is 13 amino acids long. From germline, CDR1 is MNHEY and CDR2 SVGEGT. The CDR3: CASSPTVAYEQYF. In DNA, the CDR3 is TGTGCCAGCAGCCCCACGGTGGCCTACGAGCAGTACTTC.

This clonotype was observed many times. The chain links TRBV29-1 to TRBJ2-2; TRBD1 matches at 9 bases. V shed 4 bases and J 6 bases; nucleotides not matched to a gene: 6. The germline V gene has CDR1 SQVTM and CDR2 ANQGSEA. The CDR3 is 14 residues long. The CDR3 sequence: CSVVRDRDAGELFF. In DNA, the CDR3 is TGCAGCGTTGTAAGGGACAGGGACGCCGGGGAGCTGTTTTTT.

This clonotype was seen at least ten times. The chain couples TRBV28 to TRBJ1-1; D might be TRBD1 (6 bases). This CDR3 spans 14 amino acids. Trimming stripped 4 bases from V and 2 bases from J, with 11 bases between. The germline gives CDR1 MDHEN, CDR2 SYDVKM. The DNA for the CDR3 is TGTGCCAGCAGTTGGAGGGGGTCAAACACTGAAGCTTTCTTT. As protein: CASSWRGSNTEAFF.

This clonotype was recorded many times. The chain carries TRBV1 and TRBJ2-2; the table names TRBD2, a call not compared with the DNA. TRBV1 is a pseudogene segment. The CDR3 contains 19 residues. This chain's CDR3 is CTSSQTGTSLFNSAGELFF. The CDR3 DNA sequence: TGCACCAGCAGCCAAACCGGGACTAGCCTTTTTAATTCGGCCGGGGAGCTGTTTTTT.

The table lists this clonotype with a few counts. This chain connects TRBV29-1 to TRBJ2-2, with TRBD1 identical over 8 bases. The CDR3 loop spans 14 amino acids. Trimming took 7 bases from V and 5 from J; bases not matched to a gene: 9. Germline-derived CDR1 and CDR2 are SQVTM and ANQGSEA. The CDR3: CSAPAQGATGELFF. The CDR3 coding sequence is TGCAGCGCACCAGCGCAGGGGGCTACCGGGGAGCTGTTTTTT.

V gene TRBV6-6 combines with J gene TRBJ1-6; D gene unclear. This CDR3 has 15 residues. The V gene's germline CDR1 is MNHNY and CDR2 SVGAGI (reference sequence). With 0 bases removed from V and 5 bases from J, the gap between germline ends came to 8 bases. The CDR3 sequence: CASSYSSQNNSPLHF. The CDR3 DNA follows: TGTGCCAGCAGTTACTCCTCACAAAATAATTCACCCCTCCACTTT.

This clonotype was picked up a small number of times. This chain links TRBV6-5 with TRBJ2-7; 11 bases line up with TRBD2. Germline V lookup: CDR1 MNHEY, CDR2 SVGAGI. CDR3 length: 17 amino acids. Trimming removed 5 bases from V and 7 bases from J; junction bases left unmatched: 16. The CDR3 region is CASSPSSGGNYVREQYF. The CDR3 nucleotides read TGTGCCAGCAGTCCTTCTAGCGGGGGGAATTACGTTAGGGAGCAGTACTTC.

This chain uses TRBV19 with TRBJ1-5, with 7 bases matching TRBD1. Per the germline V gene, CDR1 is LNHDA and CDR2 is SQIVND (reference sequence). Trimming cost V 3 bases and J 5 bases; bases outside gene matches: 19. The CDR3 is made up of 19 amino acids. The CDR3 DNA sequence: TGTGCCAGTAGTATTCGAGGAGTCGGGATCAGACAGGGCCATCAGCCCCAGCATTTT. This gives the protein CASSIRGVGIRQGHQPQHF.

The sample holds many counts of this clonotype. The chain recombines TRBV7-2 with TRBJ2-1; the D gene is possibly TRBD1 (5 bases). V was trimmed by 5 bases and J by 5 bases, leaving 10 bases between them. Germline V lookup: CDR1 SGHTA, CDR2 FQGNSA. This CDR3 comprises 13 residues. The CDR3 loop is CASSTRVNNEQFF. CDR3 DNA sequence: TGTGCCAGCAGCACCAGGGTAAACAATGAGCAGTTCTTC.

This clonotype was counted many times. V and J are TRBV11-2 and TRBJ2-3; no clear D gene. The CDR3 spans 13 residues. CDR1 SGHAT and CDR2 FQNNGV come from the germline V gene. The CDR3 DNA follows: TGTATCAGCAGCTTAGTTCCTCCAGATACGCAGTATTTT. Its protein product is CISSLVPPDTQYF.

Ten or more counts support this clonotype. The V gene is TRBV28, the J gene TRBJ2-1, with D perhaps matching TRBD2 (5 bases). Trimming left V 2 bases short and J 0 bases short, with 17 bases between. The CDR3 has 18 residues. Per germline, CDR1 MDHEN and CDR2 SYDVKM. DNA for the CDR3: TGTGCCAGCAGTTTACGGGATGTCTCCCTGGGCTCCTACAATGAGCAGTTCTTC. Translated: CASSLRDVSLGSYNEQFF.

This clonotype has ten or more counts. This sequence joins TRBV12-3 or TRBV12-4 and TRBJ2-5; D assignment may be TRBD1 or TRBD2 (5 bases each). With 5 bases removed from V and 4 bases from J, the gap between germline ends came to 11 bases. CDR3 length: 13 amino acids. The CDR3 DNA sequence: TGTGCCAGCAGTGTAGAGGGGACAGAGACCCAGTACTTC. The encoded protein is CASSVEGTETQYF.

This clonotype was picked up a small number of times. The CDR3 loop is CASSLVEIPGNTIYF. CDR3 sequence (DNA): TGTGCCAGCAGCTTAGTGGAGATTCCTGGAAACACCATATATTTT. This chain uses TRBV7-6 with TRBJ1-3; D ambiguous. With 1 base removed from V and 2 bases from J, the gap between germline ends came to 9 bases. The CDR3 is 15 amino acids. From germline, CDR1 is SGHVS and CDR2 FNYEAQ.

Many counts were recorded for this clonotype. This chain joins TRBV11-2 and TRBJ1-2; 8 nucleotides line up with TRBD1. The CDR3 totals 22 residues. The germline gives CDR1 SGHAT, CDR2 FQNNGV. Losses at the gene ends were 3 bases for V and 5 bases for J; bases not matched to a gene: 29. In DNA, the CDR3 is TGTGCCAGCAGCTTCCGAACAGAAGGGGGCCAGGGGGCAGTCCGGAACATTTATGGCTACACCTTC. This sequence encodes CASSFRTEGGQGAVRNIYGYTF.